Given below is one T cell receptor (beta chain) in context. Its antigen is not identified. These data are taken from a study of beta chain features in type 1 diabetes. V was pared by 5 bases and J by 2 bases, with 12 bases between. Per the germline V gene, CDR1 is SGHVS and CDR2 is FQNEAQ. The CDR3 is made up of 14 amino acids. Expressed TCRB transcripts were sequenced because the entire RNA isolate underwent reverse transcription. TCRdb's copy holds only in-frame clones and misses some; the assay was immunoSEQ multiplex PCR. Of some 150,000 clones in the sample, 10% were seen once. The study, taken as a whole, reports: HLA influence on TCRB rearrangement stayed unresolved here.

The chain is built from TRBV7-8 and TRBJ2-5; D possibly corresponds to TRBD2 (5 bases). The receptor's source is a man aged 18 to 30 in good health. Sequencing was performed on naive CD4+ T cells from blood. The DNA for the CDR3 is TGTGCCAGCAGCCAGGCGGAGGTACAAGAGACCCAGTACTTC. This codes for CASSQAEVQETQYF.